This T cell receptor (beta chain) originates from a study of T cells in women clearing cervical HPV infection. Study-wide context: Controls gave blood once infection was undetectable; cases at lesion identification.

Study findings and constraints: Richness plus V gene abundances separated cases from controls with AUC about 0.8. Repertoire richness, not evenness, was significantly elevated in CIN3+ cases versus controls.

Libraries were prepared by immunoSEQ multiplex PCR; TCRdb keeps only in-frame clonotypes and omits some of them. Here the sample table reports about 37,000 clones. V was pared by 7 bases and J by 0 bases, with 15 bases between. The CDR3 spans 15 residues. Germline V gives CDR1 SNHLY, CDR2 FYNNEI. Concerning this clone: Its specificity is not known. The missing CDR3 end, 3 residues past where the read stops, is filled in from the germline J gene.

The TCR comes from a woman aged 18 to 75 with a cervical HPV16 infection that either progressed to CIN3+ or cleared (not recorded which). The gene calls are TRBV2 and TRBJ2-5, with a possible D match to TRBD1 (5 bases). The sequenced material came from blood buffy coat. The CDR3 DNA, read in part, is TGTGCCAGCAAACAGGAACAGGCGTACCAAGAGACC. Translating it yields CASKQEQAYQET. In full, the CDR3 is CASKQEQAYQETQYF. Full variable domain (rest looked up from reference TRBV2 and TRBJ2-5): EPEVTQTPSHQVTQMGQEVILRCVPISNHLYFYWYRQILGQKVEFLVSFYNNEISEKSEIFDDQFSVERPDGSNFTLKIRSTKLEDSAMYFCASKQEQAYQETQYFGPGTRLLVL.